This T cell receptor beta chain originates from a study of technical replicates of blood from a handful of donors. Generated by immunoSEQ multiplex PCR, the TCRdb table keeps only in-frame clones and is missing some. Here the sample spans tens of thousands of clones, over 75% being singletons. The CDR3 contains 15 residues. With V trimmed by 4 bases and J by 6 bases, 9 bases remained unmatched. Germline V lookup: CDR1 MNHNS, CDR2 SASEGT. The TCR sequence derives from a human donor in good health. Some clones in this sample may be carry-over from other donors' samples. The chain is built from TRBV6-1 and TRBJ1-5, with TRBD1 identical over 7 bases. Sequenced sample: PBMCs. The CDR3 nucleotides are TGTGCCAGCAGTGGGGGACAGAGACAAAGTCAGCCCCAGCATTTT. Translating it yields CASSGGQRQSQPQHF.